The clone carrying this T cell receptor beta chain showed up many times. The data were obtained in a study of T-cell reconstitution after alpha-beta-depleted transplantation in children. For TCRbeta, the library was prepared with unique molecular identifiers. Using its own MiXCR run on the PCR reads, TCRdb lists one record per CDR3 protein. The sample comprises around 410,000 distinct CDR3 sequences, about a tenth of which are singletons, and roughly 5% rests with the top ten. CDR1 is SGHTA, CDR2 FQGNSA, per germline. V was trimmed by 0 bases and J by 6 bases, leaving 12 bases between them. The CDR3 is 15 residues long.

The chain employs TRBV7-2 and TRBJ2-1; maybe TRBD2 (5 bases). The TCR was taken from a human donor who donated a stem cell graft to a child with acute myeloid leukemia. Sequenced here: PBMCs from the stem cell graft donor, sampled from the stem cell graft. The CDR3 here is CASSLAREVGNEQFF. The CDR3 DNA reads as TGTGCCAGCAGCTTAGCCCGGGAAGTGGGCAATGAGCAGTTCTTC.